Below, 4 T cell receptor beta chains from the same sample are listed, as sequenced in a study of Graves' ophthalmopathy and Graves' hyperthyroidism. Investigators amplified TCR beta CDR3 regions from RNA transcripts. RT-PCR with HTBI primers came first, then second-round multiplex PCR. MiXCR was run by TCRdb on the multiplex PCR reads, yielding one entry per CDR3 protein. Of under 350,000 distinct CDR3 sequences listed, around a sixth were seen once; the top ten hold over 9%. The material sequenced was peripheral blood. The origin of the receptors is an adult man with Graves' ophthalmopathy.

The sample holds many counts of this clonotype. The chain carries TRBV28 and TRBJ1-2; D is unresolved. Trimming stripped 3 bases from V and 2 bases from J, with 10 bases between. The V gene's germline CDR1 is MDHEN and CDR2 SYDVKM. The CDR3 runs 14 residues. The CDR3 bases are TGTGCCAGCAGTTTTGGGGAGGGAAACTATGGCTACACCTTC. It specifies CASSFGEGNYGYTF.

This clonotype showed up many times. The V and J genes are TRBV6-6 and TRBJ2-7; the match to TRBD1 covers 10 bases. Unmatched junction bases numbered 5, after V lost 4 bases and J lost 2 bases. CDR1 and CDR2 from the germline V gene are MNHNY and SVGAGI (reference sequence). The CDR3 is made up of 15 amino acids. In nucleotides, the CDR3 is TGTGCCAGCAGTTGGGACAGGGGTGAACCCTACGAGCAGTACTTC. It codes for CASSWDRGEPYEQYF.

This clonotype was seen only a few times. The gene calls are TRBV5-1 and TRBJ2-2, with D hard to call. Between the trimmed V and J ends, which lost 0 bases and 6 bases, there was a span of 6 bases. The CDR3 length is 13 residues. Germline CDR1 reads SGHRS; CDR2 reads YFSETQ. In DNA form, the CDR3 reads TGCGCCAGCAGCTTGGACAGCCCCGGGGAGCTGTTTTTT. Translated, it gives CASSLDSPGELFF. The full variable domain, with the rest looked up from reference TRBV5-1 and TRBJ2-2, is KAGVTQTPRYLIKTRGQQVTLSCSPISGHRSVSWYQQTPGQGLQFLFEYFSETQRNKGNFPGRFSGRQFSNSRSEMNVSTLELGDSALYLCASSLDSPGELFFGEGSRLTVL.

This clonotype was counted at least ten times. This sequence joins TRBV2 and TRBJ1-2; TRBD1 matches 7 bases. The CDR3 contains 16 residues. J gave up 0 bases and V 10 bases, and 14 bases lay outside the gene matches. The V gene's germline CDR1 is SNHLY and CDR2 FYNNEI. As DNA, the CDR3 is TGTGCCACTGATTCAGTAGGGGACAGTACTAACTATGGCTACACCTTC. Translating it yields CATDSVGDSTNYGYTF.